Included here is one TCR beta chain sequence, with context. Its antigen is unidentified. Cells were stimulated with CMV-infected fibroblast lysates at 10 ug/mL. CD40L-negative CD69-negative CD45RO-high memory CD4+ T cells were sorted as populations depleted of antigen-responding cells. Donors were HIV-1-infected adults who began suppressive ART during chronic infection. For at least 4 years, plasma HIV-1 RNA was undetectable (<50 copies/mL). The sample belongs to a study of persistence of HIV-infected CD4 T cells. Study-wide results and limits: Antigen-responding cells were enriched for degenerate expanded CDR3beta sequences.

This was the immunoSEQ version 4 assay in survey mode. Sequencing was performed with immunoSEQ multiplex PCR; in TCRdb, only in-frame clones are kept and a portion is missing. The table records about 30,000 clones, approximately 85% of them present only once. V was cut by 5 bases and J by 0 bases, with 12 bases left in between. This CDR3 region has 16 residues. Germline CDR1 is SGHRS and CDR2 is YFSETQ. V gene TRBV5-1 combines with J gene TRBJ2-6, with TRBD2 as a possible D gene (7 bases). The sequenced sample was CD4+ T cells sorted from PBMCs after approximately 18-hour stimulation, obtained from a patient who received antiretroviral therapy. The receptor was isolated from an adult man with HIV who was CMV-seropositive. CDR3 amino acids: CASRGGAPSGANVLTF. The DNA for the CDR3 is TGCGCCAGCAGGGGGGGGGCCCCCTCTGGGGCCAACGTCCTGACTTTC. The full variable domain, rest sourced from reference TRBV5-1 and TRBJ2-6, is KAGVTQTPRYLIKTRGQQVTLSCSPISGHRSVSWYQQTPGQGLQFLFEYFSETQRNKGNFPGRFSGRQFSNSRSEMNVSTLELGDSALYLCASRGGAPSGANVLTFGAGSRLTVL.